The clone carrying this T cell receptor (beta chain) appeared many times. Its antigen is currently unknown. The data belong to a study of blood T cells in healthy people across ages. Using a J-beta primer mix together with a sample-barcoded 5' primer, a second PCR was run for about 6 to 11 cycles. Via MiXCR, TCRdb re-called the 5' RACE reads, giving one row per CDR3 protein. The sample consists of about 670,000 distinct CDR3 sequences, about 51% of them appearing once. Study observations and caveats: Long-lived donors carried more naive CD4+ cells and greater diversity than aged donors.

CDR3 length: 15 amino acids. Germline CDR1 reads SGHRS; CDR2 reads YFSETQ. The germline V and J ends were trimmed by 0 bases and 2 bases, with 11 bases remaining between them. Healthy Russian Caucasian donors spanned ages about 6 to 100 years. Sequenced material: blood. The sequence was obtained from a woman of 80 years or more in good health. The chain links TRBV5-1 to TRBJ1-2; TRBD1 might be the D (5 bases). CDR3 coding DNA: TGCGCCAGCAGCTTGGCCCCGGGACGGAACTATGGCTACACCTTC. Translated, it gives CASSLAPGRNYGYTF.